The 20 T cell receptor beta chains below come from one sample, sequenced in a study of T-cell memory formation after mild COVID-19. TCRdb reprocessed the 5' RACE reads via MiXCR and lists one record per CDR3 protein. The table lists around 250,000 distinct CDR3 sequences, 15% to 20% of them singletons. The source material was PBMCs or a T cell subset sorted from them (not recorded which). The receptors derive from a man aged 18 to 30 who had mild COVID-19 (a few samples of this study predate the infection). Cell type and time point are not known.

The genes are TRBV10-3 and TRBJ2-3; 10 bases agree with TRBD1. Germline CDR1 and CDR2: ENHRY and SYGVKD. V was clipped by 4 bases and J by 3 bases; unmatched bases: 10. The CDR3 extends over 17 amino acids. CDR3 region: CAISGSSGTGETDTQYF. The CDR3 DNA follows: TGTGCCATCAGTGGAAGCTCCGGGACAGGGGAGACAGATACGCAGTATTTT.

This clonotype was picked up many times. The rearrangement uses TRBV7-9 and TRBJ2-7, with 8 bases identical to TRBD2. With 5 bases clipped from V and 2 bases from J, the junction kept 11 bases outside the gene matches. This CDR3 spans 16 amino acids. Germline assignment: CDR1 SEHNR and CDR2 FQNEAQ (reference sequence). CDR3 sequence (DNA): TGTGCCAGCAGCGGAGGGGGAGCGGGGGCGGCCTACGAGCAGTACTTC. The encoded protein is CASSGGGAGAAYEQYF.

In its sample, this clonotype was seen a few times. The chain recombines TRBV20-1 with TRBJ2-2; 8 bases agree with TRBD1. This CDR3 has 14 residues. The junction had 4 bases not matched to a gene; V was cut back by 3 bases and J by 4 bases. Germline-derived CDR1 and CDR2 are DFQATT and SNEGSKA (reference sequence). Here the CDR3 reads CSARGQAGTGELFF. Written as DNA, the CDR3 is TGCAGTGCTAGGGGACAGGCCGGCACCGGGGAGCTGTTTTTT.

The rearrangement links TRBV7-9 to TRBJ2-7; no reliable D call. Trimming removed 5 bases at V and 6 bases at J, with 11 bases between. This CDR3 spans 12 amino acids. The germline gives CDR1 SEHNR, CDR2 FQNEAQ (reference sequence). The CDR3 bases are TGTGCCAGCAGCCCACGGGCAGGCGAGCAGTACGTC. Its protein product is CASSPRAGEQYV.

Ten or more counts support this clonotype. The chain joins TRBV6-5 to TRBJ1-2, with D maybe TRBD1 (5 bases). CDR1 is MNHEY and CDR2 is SVGAGI in the germline V gene. V lost 2 bases to trimming and J lost 4 bases, with 8 bases between them. The CDR3 contains 13 residues. The chain's CDR3 is CASSYADSYGYTF. The CDR3 DNA follows: TGTGCCAGCAGTTACGCAGACAGCTATGGCTACACCTTC.

This chain joins TRBV2 and TRBJ2-6; 7 nucleotides match TRBD1. The trim removed 6 bases at V and 0 bases at J, leaving 2 bases unmatched. The CDR3 has 15 amino acids. Germline-derived CDR1 and CDR2 are SNHLY and FYNNEI. The CDR3 protein is CASRRDSSGANVLTF. The CDR3 DNA reads as TGTGCCAGCAGACGGGACAGCTCTGGGGCCAACGTCCTGACTTTC.

This clonotype came up a few times. The chain joins TRBV5-1 to TRBJ2-6, with D uncertain. Deletions cut 3 bases from V and 3 bases from J, with 4 bases between. The germline gives CDR1 SGHRS, CDR2 YFSETQ. The CDR3 consists of 13 residues. The CDR3 region has the DNA TGCGCCAGCAGCTCGAATGGGGCCAACGTCCTGACTTTC. This encodes CASSSNGANVLTF.

J is TRBJ2-7 and V is TRBV28; 10 bases line up with TRBD2. The CDR3 length is 15 residues. The germline gives CDR1 MDHEN, CDR2 SYDVKM. The ends lost 2 bases at V and 4 bases at J; junction bases unmatched: 5. The CDR3 is CASSLLGSGGYEQYF. The CDR3 nucleotides read TGTGCCAGCAGTTTACTGGGTAGCGGGGGGTACGAGCAGTACTTC.

The chain combines TRBV4-1 with TRBJ2-7; D may match TRBD1 or TRBD2 (5 bases each). Per the germline V gene, CDR1 is MGHRA and CDR2 is YSYEKL. Trimming shortened V by 3 bases and J by 3 bases, and 12 bases separated the two germline ends. The CDR3 runs 14 residues. This CDR3 reads CASSHRDQGYEQYV. The CDR3 bases are TGCGCCAGCAGCCACCGGGACCAAGGCTACGAGCAGTACGTC.

This clonotype was counted ten times or more. The chain is built from TRBV28 and TRBJ2-1; TRBD2 matches 8 bases. The CDR3 contains 14 residues. V lost 10 bases, J lost 7 bases, and 12 bases stayed unmatched. Germline values: CDR1 MDHEN, CDR2 SYDVKM. The CDR3 region is CATQRGLSSNEQFF. In DNA form, the CDR3 reads TGTGCCACGCAGCGGGGGCTAAGTAGTAATGAGCAGTTCTTC.

The rearrangement links TRBV7-2 to TRBJ1-5; no firm D call. The CDR3 loop spans 13 amino acids. Germline V gives CDR1 SGHTA, CDR2 FQGNSA. The V end lost 8 bases, the J end lost 3 bases, and 11 bases lay between the germline ends. DNA of the CDR3: TGTGCCAGCCGCGGGAACCTCAATCAGCCCCAGCATTTT. This encodes CASRGNLNQPQHF. Complete variable domain (other parts from reference TRBV7-2 and TRBJ1-5): GAGVSQSPSNKVTEKGKDVELRCDPISGHTALYWYRQSLGQGLEFLIYFQGNSAPDKSGLPSDRFSAERTGGSVSTLTIQRTQQEDSAVYLCASRGNLNQPQHFGDGTRLSIL.

The rearrangement uses TRBV7-2 and TRBJ1-1; D remains unclear. With 2 bases removed from V and 1 base from J, the gap between germline ends came to 8 bases. Per germline, CDR1 SGHTA and CDR2 FQGNSA. The CDR3 has 14 amino acids. The CDR3 DNA is TGTGCCAGCAGCTTATTGGTAGCGAACACTGAAGCTTTCTTT. Its translation: CASSLLVANTEAFF.

J is TRBJ1-2 and V is TRBV6-2 or TRBV6-3; D gene unclear. The CDR3 has 12 residues. Trimming removed 4 bases at V and 4 bases at J, with 7 bases between. Germline V gives CDR1 MNHEY, CDR2 SVGEGT. CDR3 nucleotides: TGTGCCAGCAGTTCCCGGACCTATGGCTACACCTTC. Amino acid sequence: CASSSRTYGYTF.

A few counts support this clonotype. This chain connects TRBV24-1 to TRBJ2-7; a weak D match, TRBD1 (6 bases). Per germline, CDR1 KGHDR and CDR2 SFDVKD. V dropped 1 base and J dropped 4 bases, with 16 bases sitting between them. The CDR3 loop spans 16 amino acids. CDR3: CATSDFDRTTEYEQYF. CDR3 DNA: TGTGCCACCAGTGATTTCGACAGGACGACTGAGTACGAGCAGTACTTC.

Remarks on this clonotype: A read error may be the cause here, since a much bigger clone is one base away. The V gene is TRBV7-2, the J gene TRBJ2-5; TRBD1 matches at 7 bases. Germline CDR1 is SGHTA and CDR2 is FQGNSA. V trimming: 4 bases; J trimming: 3 bases; junction bases outside the gene matches: 2. The CDR3 sequence is 13 residues long. CDR3 region: CASSSTGEETQYF. In DNA form, the CDR3 reads TGTGCCAGCAGCTCCACAGGGGAAGAGACCCAGTACTTC.

The V and J genes are TRBV7-9 and TRBJ2-7; D may be TRBD1 or TRBD2 (5 bases each). The CDR3 extends over 11 amino acids. With 7 bases removed from V and 6 bases from J, the gap between germline ends came to 10 bases. Germline CDR1 and CDR2: SEHNR and FQNEAQ (reference sequence). CDR3 DNA: TGTGCCAGCAAGGCAGGGACCGAGCAGTACGTC. It translates to CASKAGTEQYV.

The chain joins TRBV4-1 to TRBJ1-5; D gene unclear. CDR3 length equals 15 residues. The ends were cut back, 1 base at V and 4 bases at J, with 11 bases in the middle. Germline values: CDR1 MGHRA, CDR2 YSYEKL. The CDR3 loop is CASSQASDLNQPQHF. The CDR3 nucleotides are TGCGCCAGCAGCCAAGCATCAGATCTAAATCAGCCCCAGCATTTT.

This clonotype was picked up many times. The V and J genes are TRBV12-3 or TRBV12-4 and TRBJ1-5, with a weak D call TRBD1 (5 bases). The CDR3 runs 14 residues. V lost 3 bases to trimming and J lost 0 bases, with 6 bases between them. DNA for the CDR3: TGTGCCAGCAGTTTGAGGGGTAGCAATCAGCCCCAGCATTTT. Translating it yields CASSLRGSNQPQHF.

The rearrangement uses TRBV6-1 and TRBJ2-5; D may be TRBD1 (6 bases). CDR1 and CDR2 from the germline V gene are MNHNS and SASEGT. This CDR3 spans 16 amino acids. V was pared by 8 bases and J by 2 bases, with 21 bases between. CDR3 nucleotides: TGTGCCAGCGTACTTGGTCAGGGGAACGGTCAAGAGACCCAGTACTTC. It translates to CASVLGQGNGQETQYF.

J is TRBJ2-5 and V is TRBV6-6; 7 nucleotides line up with TRBD1. J gave up 3 bases and V 6 bases, and 4 bases lay outside the gene matches. The CDR3 sequence is 13 residues long. From germline, CDR1 is MNHNY and CDR2 SVGAGI (reference sequence). CDR3 amino acids: CASRPTGEETQYF. CDR3 sequence (DNA): TGTGCCAGCAGACCTACAGGGGAAGAGACCCAGTACTTC.